This T cell receptor beta chain was sequenced during a study of cytomegalovirus exposure and HLA in healthy donors. Findings of the study overall: An observed cluster of highly shared sequence variants was recorded as a likely sequencing artifact. CMV serostatus was the sole immune exposure information available. Analysis performed later found more than 15,000 TCR beta sequences associated with HLA alleles at 0.05 false discovery rate. For TCR beta chains, V- and J-gene trimming was later linked to a missense DCLRE1C variant.

Regarding this clone: Its target is unknown. Relative to the germline gene, one junction end is altered; a read error may explain this.

CDR3 length: 16 amino acids. Germline V gives CDR1 SEHNR, CDR2 FQNEAQ (reference sequence). Primers: 60 Vbeta forward and 13 Jbeta reverse. Data came from immunoSEQ multiplex PCR; TCRdb stores just in-frame clones and leaves some out. This sample has over 150,000 clones, with over 70% found just once. The sample taken for sequencing was PBMCs. The clonotype was recovered from a man aged 30 to 45 in good health and CMV-seropositive. The rearrangement joins TRBV7-9 to TRBJ2-5; 10 bases align to TRBD2. This CDR3 reads CSSSSSGLAAQETQYF. CDR3 DNA: TGTTCCAGCAGCTCCTCCGGACTAGCGGCTCAAGAGACCCAGTACTTC.